The present T cell receptor (beta chain) was sequenced within a study of CD8+ T cells in alopecia areata. Overall study: C3H/HeJ donors with spontaneous alopecia, roughly 6-12 months old, supplied skin grafts to roughly 7-10-week-old female C3H/HeJ mice. Findings and limits, study-wide: Against the mouse data, patients shared TCRs less clearly, possibly for HLA reasons. Sequencing of scalp samples also captures resident alphabeta T cells of normal skin. It was lesional scalp, especially alopecia totalis/universalis, that showed higher clonality than normal scalp.

Comment on this clone: What it recognizes is unknown. The genes and germline here are from mouse.

The sequencing template was cDNA reverse transcribed from extracted RNA. Clones were read by immunoSEQ multiplex PCR, and TCRdb kept only the in-frame ones, dropping some. Observed in the sample are roughly 110,000 clones, none of them singletons. The sequencing input was lesional skin. The clonotype comes from a C3H/HeJ mouse with alopecia areata. The mouse line has the MHC haplotype H2-k.

This CDR3 is CASSSGHHNSDYTF. The DNA read from the CDR3 is TGTGCCAGCAGTTCGGGACACCATAACTCC. The chain uses TRBV13-3 and TRBJ1-2; possibly TRBD1 for D (6 bases). The sequence runs out 4 residues before the end of the CDR3; the remainder is reconstructed from the germline J gene. The V and J ends lost 4 bases and 2 bases respectively, with 12 bases between them. The CDR3 extends over 14 amino acids. Looked up from germline, CDR1 is NNHDY and CDR2 is SYVADS.